Below are 2 T cell receptor beta chains sequenced from a single sample in a study of blood T cell repertoires in COVID-19. Profiled with immunoSEQ multiplex PCR; TCRdb holds only in-frame clones, not every one. The data contain 200,000 to 300,000 clones, approximately 81% of them singletons. Sequencing was performed on peripheral blood. These receptor sequences come from a man in his 60s with acute or convalescent COVID-19.

The DNA of the CDR3 is TGTGCCAGCAGCTTGGATGGAGGAAACTATGGCTACACCTTC. It translates to CASSLDGGNYGYTF. The V gene is TRBV5-4, the J gene TRBJ1-2; D is unresolved. Trimming cost V 0 bases and J 2 bases, with 8 bases left between them. Germline CDR1 is SGHNT and CDR2 is YYREEE (reference sequence). The CDR3 covers 14 residues. Combining the CDR3 with reference TRBV5-4 and TRBJ1-2 gives the whole variable domain ETGVTQSPTHLIKTRGQQVTLRCSSQSGHNTVSWYQQALGQGPQFIFQYYREEENGRGNFPPRFSGLQFPNYSSELNVNALELDDSALYLCASSLDGGNYGYTFGSGTRLTVV.

The chain carries TRBV9 and TRBJ2-6; TRBD1 matches 8 bases. The V and J ends lost 3 bases and 2 bases, in that order; junction bases with no gene match: 1. Germline V gives CDR1 SGDLS, CDR2 YYNGEE. The CDR3 length is 15 residues. The CDR3 here is CASSAQGAGANVLTF. Here the CDR3 DNA reads TGTGCCAGCAGCGCACAGGGGGCTGGGGCCAACGTCCTGACTTTC.